This is a list of T cell receptor beta chains from one sample in a study of patients and donors after allogeneic stem cell transplantation. Via MiXCR, TCRdb re-called the RT-PCR reads, giving one row per CDR3 protein. The sample contains 400,000 to 450,000 distinct CDR3 sequences, more than 15% of which appear only once. Sequencing was done on a sample of blood, either unsorted or a sorted T cell fraction (not recorded which). The source is a human donor who was either an allogeneic HSCT recipient or a stem cell or donor lymphocyte infusion donor (not recorded which). It is not recorded whose cells these are; they may come from a transplant donor. The CDR3 runs from the conserved cysteine through the conserved F or W. The D gene is left open where the match is weak. Clone size is stated in some rows and not others, as once, few, many or a class when expanded.

j_call | v_call | d_call | clone_size | cdr3_nt | cdr3_aa
TRBJ2-3 | TRBV29-1 | - | few | TGCAGCACTTCGGAAGCCACAGATACGCAGTATTTT | CSTSEATDTQYF
TRBJ1-4 | TRBV20-1 | TRBD1 | few | TGCAGTGCTAGAGATACAGGGGGCGCACGGGAAAAACTGTTTTTT | CSARDTGGAREKLFF
TRBJ1-5 | TRBV5-1 | - | few | TGCGCCAGCAGCCGATGGTGGTTACAGCGGAGCAATCAGCCCCAGCATTTT | CASSRWWLQRSNQPQHF
TRBJ2-3 | TRBV7-8 | - | - | TGTGCCAGCAGCTTAGCGTTGGGCGGGGATAGCACAGATACGCAGTATTTT | CASSLALGGDSTDTQYF
TRBJ1-2 | TRBV30 | - | few | TGTGCCTGGAGTGTACCTGGCGGGGGGACGAATGGCTACACCTTC | CAWSVPGGGTNGYTF
TRBJ2-7 | TRBV20-1 | TRBD2 | many | TGCAGTGCTAGAGACCCCTTAGCGGGAAACTACGAGCAGTACTTC | CSARDPLAGNYEQYF
TRBJ2-7 | TRBV15 | - | few | TGTGCTACAGGGAGAGCCGCCTACGAGCAGTACTTC | CATGRAAYEQYF
TRBJ2-4 | TRBV5-6 | - | - | TGTGCCAGCAGCTTGGCGTCGAGGGTACTAGAGGGCATTCAGTACTTC | CASSLASRVLEGIQYF
TRBJ1-3 | TRBV19 | - | once | TGTGCCAGTAGTATCGGCGGAAACTCTGGAAACACCATATATTTT | CASSIGGNSGNTIYF
TRBJ2-7 | TRBV4-2 | - | few | TGTGCCAGCAGCCAAGAGGGGGCAATCTCCTACGAGCAGTACTTC | CASSQEGAISYEQYF
TRBJ1-2 | TRBV20-1 | TRBD1 | - | TGCAGTGCGCCGAGAATGGGGACAGGCGAGTCTAACTATGGCTACACCTTC | CSAPRMGTGESNYGYTF
TRBJ1-2 | TRBV27 | - | - | TGTGCCAGCAGTTTAAGCGAACAGGTCTATGGCTACACCTTC | CASSLSEQVYGYTF
TRBJ1-3 | TRBV6-1 | - | - | TGTGCCAGCACCTTGACAGTCTTCTCTGGAAACACCATATATTTT | CASTLTVFSGNTIYF
TRBJ2-1 | TRBV29-1 | - | few | TGCAGCGTTCATACTCTCTCGCGCCTCAACAATGAGCAGTTCTTC | CSVHTLSRLNNEQFF
TRBJ2-7 | TRBV28 | - | - | TGTGCCAGCAGGTCTCAGCGGCCCCACGAGCAGTACTTC | CASRSQRPHEQYF
TRBJ1-6 | TRBV10-3 | - | few | TGTGCCATCAGTGATGAGAGCTCCTATAATTCACCCCTCCACTTT | CAISDESSYNSPLHF
TRBJ2-7 | TRBV10-2 | - | - | TGCGCCAGCAGTGAGGGTGGCAGTTTCTACGAGCAGTACTTC | CASSEGGSFYEQYF
TRBJ2-5 | TRBV2 | TRBD2 | - | TGTGCCAGCAGTTTGACTAGCGGGAGGGCCCGGGAGACCCAGTACTTC | CASSLTSGRARETQYF
TRBJ2-2 | TRBV25-1 | - | few | TGTGCCAGCCCGACAAGGGGCCCCGGGGAGCTGTTTTTT | CASPTRGPGELFF
TRBJ2-3 | TRBV6-1 | TRBD1 | - | TGTGCCAGCAACCACGACAGGGAAGGGACAGATACGCAGTATTTT | CASNHDREGTDTQYF
TRBJ1-2 | TRBV13 | TRBD1 | - | TGTGCCAGCAGCCCCGTCCGGGACAGGGGGCGGAAAGTCTATGGCTACACCTTC | CASSPVRDRGRKVYGYTF
TRBJ2-5 | TRBV29-1 | - | few | TGCAGTTTCCGGGCAGGAGAGACCCAGTACTTC | CSFRAGETQYF
TRBJ1-4 | TRBV7-9 | - | few | TGTGCCAGCAGCTTCCCACAGGGCGGAAAACTGTTTTTT | CASSFPQGGKLFF
TRBJ1-1 | TRBV4-1 | - | many | TGCGCCAGCAGCCACGTTTTTAATGTGAACACTGAAGCTTTCTTT | CASSHVFNVNTEAFF
TRBJ2-3 | TRBV5-4 | TRBD2 | few | TGTGCCAGCAGCCCTCCTAGCGGGAGAGTCACAGATACGCAGTATTTT | CASSPPSGRVTDTQYF
TRBJ1-1 | TRBV4-3 | TRBD1 | many | TGCGCCAGCAGCCGGAAGACAGGGGGCTTGAGCACTGAAGCTTTCTTT | CASSRKTGGLSTEAFF
TRBJ1-1 | TRBV4-1 | - | - | TGCACCAGCAGCCAAGTGGGGGGTCCTGAAGCTTTCTTT | CTSSQVGGPEAFF
TRBJ1-3 | TRBV9 | - | - | TGTGCCAGCAGCGTAGCTACGACTGGCTCTGGAAACACCATATATTTT | CASSVATTGSGNTIYF
TRBJ1-2 | TRBV5-1 | - | - | TGCGCCAGCAGCTTGGGGTACGGAGAAAGTGGCTACACCTTC | CASSLGYGESGYTF
TRBJ2-2 | TRBV7-2 | - | few | TGTGCCAGCAGCTTAGGTATAGGCGTCACCGGGGAGCTGTTTTTT | CASSLGIGVTGELFF
TRBJ1-4 | TRBV9 | - | - | TGTGCCAGCAGCGTAGACCGGGGCCTTAATGAAAAACTGTTTTTT | CASSVDRGLNEKLFF
TRBJ2-1 | TRBV5-1 | TRBD2 | few | TGCGCCAGCAGCCCCGGACTAGCGGGAATGCGTGAGCAGTTCTTC | CASSPGLAGMREQFF
TRBJ1-2 | TRBV6-5 | - | few | TGTGCCAGCAGTTACGTCCCAGCTAACTATGGCTACACCTTC | CASSYVPANYGYTF
TRBJ2-5 | TRBV5-1 | TRBD1 | - | TGCGCCAGCAGCGACGACAGGGGCCCAAAAGAGACCCAGTACTTC | CASSDDRGPKETQYF
TRBJ2-5 | TRBV7-9 | TRBD1 | many | TGTGCCAGCAGCCGCACAGGGGAAGAGACCCAGTACTTC | CASSRTGEETQYF
TRBJ1-2 | TRBV24-1 | - | - | TGTGCCACCAGTGACCGGGCCACTAACTATGGCTACACCTTC | CATSDRATNYGYTF
TRBJ1-1 | TRBV7-3 | TRBD1 | - | TGTGCCAGCAGCCGCTCACCGGACAGGGAAGCTTTCTTT | CASSRSPDREAFF
TRBJ2-7 | TRBV4-2 | - | few | TGTGCCAGCAGCAAGGGACTTACCTACGAGCAGTACTTC | CASSKGLTYEQYF
TRBJ2-1 | TRBV7-3 | TRBD2 | few | TGTGCCAGCAGCCAGATAGCGGGGAACCTCAATGAGCAGTTCTTC | CASSQIAGNLNEQFF
TRBJ2-7 | TRBV20-1 | - | - | TGCAGTGCTAGACCACCATGGGGGTCGGACTCCTACGAGCAGTACTTC | CSARPPWGSDSYEQYF
TRBJ2-3 | TRBV6-5 | TRBD2 | - | TGTGCCAGCAGTTACTTTGCCGGGACTAGCGGGGGAAGCACAGATACGCAGTATTTT | CASSYFAGTSGGSTDTQYF
TRBJ2-3 | TRBV27 | TRBD2 | many | TGTGCCAGCGGGACTAGCGGGAAAGATACGCAGTATTTT | CASGTSGKDTQYF
TRBJ2-5 | TRBV12-3/TRBV12-4 | - | many | TGTGCCAGGAGAGGGGGGCCGGGGAGGGAGACCCAGTACTTC | CARRGGPGRETQYF